The 5 T cell receptor beta chains below were found in one sample sequenced in a study of CD8 T cells in Susac syndrome. A quantity of about 0.5 to 1 ug RNA underwent reverse transcription using random hexamers. TCRdb recomputed calls from the immunoSEQ multiplex PCR reads with MiXCR, one row per CDR3 protein. Here the sample spans more than 200,000 distinct CDR3 sequences, about 94% being singletons. Specimen: CD4+ T cells from PBMCs. The receptors derive from a human donor with multiple sclerosis.

The chain recombines TRBV19 with TRBJ1-5; weak D call: TRBD1 (5 bases). V lost 3 bases to trimming and J lost 2 bases, with 11 bases between them. The CDR3 has 15 residues. Germline lookup yields CDR1 LNHDA and CDR2 SQIVND (reference sequence). The CDR3 DNA sequence: TGTGCCAGTAGTATCAGAAGGGGTCGCAATCAGCCCCAGCATTTT. It yields the protein CASSIRRGRNQPQHF.

This chain connects TRBV3-1 to TRBJ2-2, with TRBD2 identical over 11 bases. CDR1 and CDR2 (germline): LGHDT, YNNKEL (reference sequence). CDR3 length: 15 amino acids. The V gene end was trimmed by 3 bases and the J gene end by 7 bases; junction bases not matched to a gene: 4. The CDR3 here is CASSQLLAGVGELFF. The CDR3 DNA is TGTGCCAGCAGCCAGCTACTAGCGGGAGTCGGGGAGCTGTTTTTT. Looking up the rest from reference TRBV3-1 and TRBJ2-2 gives the full variable domain: DTAVSQTPKYLVTQMGNDKSIKCEQNLGHDTMYWYKQDSKKFLKIMFSYNNKELIINETVPNRFSPKSPDKAHLNLHINSLELGDSAVYFCASSQLLAGVGELFFGEGSRLTVL.

This clonotype was seen a handful of times. DNA of the CDR3: TGTGCCAGCAGTTCCGGGGCACCAGGCCCTTCGAACACCGGGGAGCTGTTTTTT. It is translated as CASSSGAPGPSNTGELFF. The chain couples TRBV28 to TRBJ2-2, with D perhaps TRBD1 or TRBD2 (5 bases each). The CDR3 contains 18 residues. V was clipped by 4 bases and J by 0 bases, with 18 bases between them. CDR1 and CDR2 from the germline V gene are MDHEN and SYDVKM.

The chain recombines TRBV12-3 or TRBV12-4 with TRBJ1-5; D is ambiguous. The CDR3 is made up of 12 amino acids. Trimming took 3 bases from V and 4 from J, leaving 4 bases between them. The CDR3 sequence is CASSFWNQPQHF. The CDR3 DNA follows: TGTGCCAGCAGTTTCTGGAATCAGCCCCAGCATTTT.

The chain couples TRBV2 to TRBJ2-5, with 7 bases lining up with TRBD1. J was trimmed by 2 bases and V by 0 bases; bases with no gene match: 6. The CDR3 has 16 amino acids. Germline loops: CDR1 SNHLY, CDR2 FYNNEI. For the CDR3, the DNA is TGTGCCAGCAGTGAAGCAGAGGCCAGGGGGCAAGAGACCCAGTACTTC. Protein: CASSEAEARGQETQYF.